The 13 T cell receptor beta chains below come from one sample, sequenced in a study of T cells after yellow fever vaccination. MiXCR, run by TCRdb on the 5' RACE reads, gives a single entry per CDR3 protein. The sample holds 550,000 to 750,000 distinct CDR3 sequences, approximately 12% seen once. The source was PBMCs, collected on the day of the yellow fever booster vaccination. Receptor source: a man aged 30 to 45 who received the YFV17D yellow fever vaccine.

J is TRBJ2-6 and V is TRBV6-2 or TRBV6-3; 11 nucleotides match TRBD2. Unmatched junction bases numbered 12, after V lost 6 bases and J lost 2 bases. This CDR3 region has 19 residues. Germline loops: CDR1 MNHEY, CDR2 SVGEGT. The CDR3 is CASRPQGSGRVAGANVLTF. CDR3 nucleotide sequence: TGTGCCAGCAGACCCCAAGGTAGCGGGAGGGTGGCTGGGGCCAACGTCCTGACTTTC.

This clonotype has ten or more counts. The CDR3 reads CASSLGGGRAPHTQYF. The CDR3 DNA reads as TGTGCCAGCAGCTTAGGGGGCGGGAGGGCCCCCCATACGCAGTATTTT. The chain uses TRBV11-2 and TRBJ2-3; 9 positions match TRBD2. The length of the CDR3 is 16 residues. Germline V gene sequence: CDR1 SGHAT, CDR2 FQNNGV. The V gene end was trimmed by 1 base and the J gene end by 7 bases; junction bases not matched to a gene: 9.

The V and J genes are TRBV5-5 and TRBJ2-1; D is unclear. CDR1 is SGHKS and CDR2 is YYEKEE in the germline V gene (reference sequence). The length of the CDR3 is 13 residues. V was cut by 2 bases and J by 6 bases, with 9 bases left in between. The CDR3 sequence is CASSFGPLNEQFF. CDR3 sequence (DNA): TGTGCCAGCAGCTTTGGGCCCCTCAATGAGCAGTTCTTC.

In regard to this clonotype: One end of the junction varies from germline; a read error may be responsible. The J gene is TRBJ2-1, the V gene TRBV11-2; 13 bases agree with TRBD2. The CDR3 is made up of 12 amino acids. Germline assignment: CDR1 SGHAT and CDR2 FQNNGV. In DNA form, the CDR3 reads TGTGCCAGCAGCGAGGGACTAGCGGGGCTACACTTC. The encoded protein is CASSEGLAGLHF. Combining the CDR3 with reference TRBV11-2 and TRBJ2-1 gives the whole variable domain EAGVAQSPRYKIIEKRQSVAFWCNPISGHATLYWYQQILGQGPKLLIQFQNNGVVDDSQLPKDRFSAERLKGVDSTLKIQPAKLEDSAVYLCASSEGLAGLHFGPGTRLTVL.

This clonotype was observed a handful of times. This chain joins TRBV15 and TRBJ2-3, with TRBD2 identical over 12 bases. CDR3 length equals 16 residues. V shed 8 bases and J 0 bases; nucleotides not matched to a gene: 6. CDR1 and CDR2 from the germline V gene are LNHNV and YYDKDF (reference sequence). DNA of the CDR3: TGTGCCACCCTTTGGACTAGCGGGGATAGCACAGATACGCAGTATTTT. Translation gives CATLWTSGDSTDTQYF.

The chain couples TRBV6-5 to TRBJ1-3; D is possibly TRBD1 (5 bases). The CDR3 is 13 amino acids. V lost 11 bases to trimming and J lost 3 bases, with 14 bases between them. Germline loops: CDR1 MNHEY, CDR2 SVGAGI. As DNA, the CDR3 is TGTGCCTCGGGTTCAGGGTTTGGAAACACCATATATTTT. It is translated as CASGSGFGNTIYF.

This clonotype has more than one count but fewer than ten. J is TRBJ2-5 and V is TRBV7-9; the match to TRBD2 covers 8 bases. The CDR3 sequence is 14 residues long. Germline CDR1 and CDR2: SEHNR and FQNEAQ (reference sequence). The V and J ends lost 6 bases and 4 bases, in that order; junction bases with no gene match: 7. In nucleotides, the CDR3 is TGTGCCAGCAGTTCAGACGGGAGGGGAGAGACCCAGTACTTC. It encodes CASSSDGRGETQYF.

In this sample, this clonotype turned up a few times. This sequence joins TRBV15 and TRBJ1-6, with unresolved D. V lost 3 bases to trimming and J lost 6 bases, with 18 bases between them. Germline assignment: CDR1 LNHNV and CDR2 YYDKDF (reference sequence). The CDR3 contains 17 residues. The DNA for the CDR3 is TGTGCCACCAGCAGTAGACGTTCAAACTATCGTAATTCACCCCTCCACTTT. This translates into CATSSRRSNYRNSPLHF. The full variable domain, its missing parts supplied by reference TRBV15 and TRBJ1-6, is DAMVIQNPRYQVTQFGKPVTLSCSQTLNHNVMYWYQQKSSQAPKLLFHYYDKDFNNEADTPDNFQSRRPNTSFCFLDIRSPGLGDTAMYLCATSSRRSNYRNSPLHFGNGTRLTVT.

The rearrangement links TRBV12-3 or TRBV12-4 to TRBJ2-7; D may be TRBD2 (6 bases). The CDR3 extends over 15 amino acids. The germline V and J ends were trimmed by 5 bases and 1 base, with 15 bases remaining between them. CDR3 DNA: TGTGCCAGCAGTCTTGGCCGGGGAGGATCCTACGAGCAGTACTTC. Its protein is CASSLGRGGSYEQYF.

The chain combines TRBV6-2 or TRBV6-3 with TRBJ2-2, with 7 bases lining up with TRBD2. There are 16 residues in the CDR3. Germline V gives CDR1 MNHEY, CDR2 SVGEGT. Trimming at V came to 8 bases and at J to 0 bases, leaving 9 bases not matched to a gene. DNA of the CDR3: TGTGCCAGCTGGCACGGGCTAGCGGCGAACACCGGGGAGCTGTTTTTT. Its protein is CASWHGLAANTGELFF.

This clonotype has a single count. The V call is TRBV7-9, the J call TRBJ2-3; a weak D match, TRBD1 (6 bases). The CDR3 spans 15 residues. CDR1 is SEHNR and CDR2 is FQNEAQ in the germline V gene (reference sequence). The ends were cut back, 5 bases at V and 3 bases at J, with 15 bases in the middle. CDR3 coding DNA: TGTGCCAGCAGCGAATATCGGACAGATACAGATACGCAGTATTTT. This translates into CASSEYRTDTDTQYF.

This chain links TRBV4-3 with TRBJ2-6; D unclear. V was clipped by 0 bases and J by 0 bases, with 6 bases between them. Germline V CDR1 and CDR2: LGHNA, YSLEER. The CDR3 contains 16 residues. CDR3 amino acids: CASSQDRSSGANVLTF. CDR3 DNA: TGCGCCAGCAGCCAAGACCGGAGCTCTGGGGCCAACGTCCTGACTTTC.

Only a few counts were recorded for this clonotype. This chain connects TRBV20-1 to TRBJ2-5; D gene uncertain. The ends were cut back, 0 bases at V and 0 bases at J, with 5 bases in the middle. CDR3 size: 13 residues. Germline V gives CDR1 DFQATT, CDR2 SNEGSKA (reference sequence). Here the CDR3 reads CSARDIHQETQYF. The CDR3 DNA sequence: TGCAGTGCTAGAGACATCCACCAAGAGACCCAGTACTTC.